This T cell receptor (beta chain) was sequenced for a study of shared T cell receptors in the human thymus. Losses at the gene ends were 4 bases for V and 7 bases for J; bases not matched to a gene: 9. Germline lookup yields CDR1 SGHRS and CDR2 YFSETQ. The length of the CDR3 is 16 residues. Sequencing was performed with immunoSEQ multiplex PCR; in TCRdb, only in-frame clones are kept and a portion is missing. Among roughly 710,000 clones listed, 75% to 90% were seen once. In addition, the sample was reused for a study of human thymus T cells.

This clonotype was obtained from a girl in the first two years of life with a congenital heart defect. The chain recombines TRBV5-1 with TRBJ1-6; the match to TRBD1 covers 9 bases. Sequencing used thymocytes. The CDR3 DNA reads TGCGCCAGCAGCGATACGCTGACAGGGGGAAATTCACCCCTCCACTTT. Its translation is CASSDTLTGGNSPLHF.